These T cell receptor beta chains were read from a single sample in a study of OX40 agonist ivuxolimab in advanced cancers. The table came from immunoSEQ multiplex PCR; TCRdb's copy has only in-frame clones and leaves some out. The data contain around 50,000 clones, under 85% of them singletons. This specimen consisted of CD4+ or CD8+ T cells sorted from blood, obtained in a trial of the OX40 agonist ivuxolimab. All receptors derive from an adult with an advanced solid tumor such as melanoma, head and neck, liver or kidney cancer. Both conserved end residues are part of each CDR3. Each record gives: D gene, clone size, V gene, J gene, CDR3 protein, CDR3 DNA. A D gene is named only where the DNA matches it firmly. Expanded clones get a size class; other rows say once, few or many, or leave the size out.

TRBD1	.	TRBV30	TRBJ1-5	CAWSGQGRNQPQHF	TGTGCCTGGAGTGGACAGGGGAGAAATCAGCCCCAGCATTTT
.	.	TRBV6-1	TRBJ1-1	CASSQGRNTEAFF	TGTGCCAGCAGTCAGGGGAGGAACACTGAAGCTTTCTTT
.	once	TRBV7-2	TRBJ2-7	CASSLAVFYEQYF	TGTGCCAGCAGCTTAGCGGTATTCTACGAGCAGTACTTC
.	.	TRBV6-1	TRBJ2-7	CASLNGAGTYEQYF	TGTGCCAGCCTAAATGGGGCAGGGACCTACGAGCAGTACTTC
TRBD2	.	TRBV6-5	TRBJ2-7	CASKAWEGGEQYF	TGTGCCAGCAAGGCGTGGGAGGGTGGCGAGCAGTACTTC
.	few	TRBV27	TRBJ1-6	CASSINRAHNSPLHF	TGTGCCAGCAGTATAAACAGGGCTCACAATTCACCCCTCCACTTT
.	.	TRBV6-5	TRBJ2-2	CASSSHSGGELFF	TGTGCCAGCAGTTCCCATAGCGGTGGGGAGCTGTTTTTT
.	.	TRBV11-2	TRBJ2-6	CASTRDKFSSGANVLTF	TGTGCCAGCACCCGGGACAAGTTTTCCTCTGGGGCCAACGTCCTGACTTTC
.	.	TRBV29-1	TRBJ2-3	CSALSVVGATDTQYF	TGCAGCGCTCTTTCGGTTGTGGGGGCCACAGATACGCAGTATTTT
.	.	TRBV6-4	TRBJ2-7	CASSEFTGTSYEQYF	TGTGCCAGCAGTGAGTTCACCGGGACGTCTTACGAGCAGTACTTC
TRBD2	.	TRBV15	TRBJ2-5	CATSSITSGRARETQYF	TGTGCCACCAGCAGTATTACTAGCGGGAGGGCCCGAGAGACCCAGTACTTC
.	.	TRBV6-1	TRBJ1-5	CASSQRVAGNQPQHF	TGTGCCAGCAGTCAAAGGGTGGCAGGCAATCAGCCCCAGCATTTT
TRBD1	.	TRBV15	TRBJ2-7	CATSRVAGQASSYEQYF	TGTGCCACCAGCAGAGTGGCGGGACAGGCCAGCTCCTACGAGCAGTACTTC